The sequence of this T cell receptor beta chain was determined in a study of OX40 agonist ivuxolimab in advanced cancers. Study-wide background: All patients had ivuxolimab intravenously every 2 weeks at 0.01 to 10 mg/kg.

After removal of 5 bases from V and 3 bases from J, the junction contained 4 bases not matched to a gene. This CDR3 comprises 15 residues. The germline gives CDR1 MRHNA, CDR2 SNTAGT. At baseline, cycle 4 day 1, and cycle 7 day 1, blood was sampled. About this clone itself: Its antigen is currently unknown.

Clones were sequenced by immunoSEQ multiplex PCR, and TCRdb holds only the in-frame ones, with some missing. The sample has some 30,000 clones, about 84% seen once; the top ten hold 25%. Study-level results: With doses of 0.1 to 3.0 mg/kg, CD4+ and CD8+ blood T cells had undergone clonal expansion by week 6.

This sequence was found in an adult with an advanced solid tumor such as melanoma, head and neck, liver or kidney cancer. The V and J genes are TRBV6-4 and TRBJ2-3; 11 nucleotides line up with TRBD2. This specimen was CD4+ or CD8+ T cells sorted from blood, taken in a trial of the OX40 agonist ivuxolimab. The CDR3 nucleotides read TGTGCCAGCAGTTCCGGGACTAGCGGTACAGATACGCAGTATTTT. Amino acids: CASSSGTSGTDTQYF.